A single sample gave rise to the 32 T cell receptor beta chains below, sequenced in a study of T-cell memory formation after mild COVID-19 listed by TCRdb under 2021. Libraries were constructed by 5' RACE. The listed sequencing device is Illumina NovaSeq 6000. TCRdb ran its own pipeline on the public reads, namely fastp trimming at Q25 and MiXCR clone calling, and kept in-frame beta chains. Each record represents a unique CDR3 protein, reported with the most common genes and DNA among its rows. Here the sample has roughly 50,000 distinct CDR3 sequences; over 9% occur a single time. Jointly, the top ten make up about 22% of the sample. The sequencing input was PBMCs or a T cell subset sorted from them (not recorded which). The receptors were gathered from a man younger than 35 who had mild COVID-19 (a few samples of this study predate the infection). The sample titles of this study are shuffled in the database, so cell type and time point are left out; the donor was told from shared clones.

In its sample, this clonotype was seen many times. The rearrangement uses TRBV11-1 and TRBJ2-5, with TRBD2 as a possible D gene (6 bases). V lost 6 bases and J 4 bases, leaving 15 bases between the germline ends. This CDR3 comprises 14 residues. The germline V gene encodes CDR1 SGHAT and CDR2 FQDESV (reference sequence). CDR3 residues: CASSPGGTGETQYF. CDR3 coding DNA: TGTGCCAGCAGTCCGGGCGGGACGGGAGAGACCCAGTACTTC.

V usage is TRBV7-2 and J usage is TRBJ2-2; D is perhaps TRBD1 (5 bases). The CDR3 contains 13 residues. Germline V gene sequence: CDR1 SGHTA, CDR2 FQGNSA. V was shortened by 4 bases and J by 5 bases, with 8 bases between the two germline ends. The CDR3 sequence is CASSSSGTGELFF. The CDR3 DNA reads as TGTGCCAGCAGCTCTTCAGGGACCGGGGAGCTGTTTTTT.

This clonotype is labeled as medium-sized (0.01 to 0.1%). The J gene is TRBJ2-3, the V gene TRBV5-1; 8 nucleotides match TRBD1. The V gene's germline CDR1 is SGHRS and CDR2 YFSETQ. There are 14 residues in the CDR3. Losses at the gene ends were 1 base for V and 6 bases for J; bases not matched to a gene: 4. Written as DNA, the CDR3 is TGCGCCAGCAGCTTGAGGACAGGGTCGGATACGCAGTATTTT. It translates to CASSLRTGSDTQYF.

The CDR3 region has the DNA TGCAGTGCTGTCCGGGGACTAGCGGGAGGGTACGAGCAGTACTTC. This translates into CSAVRGLAGGYEQYF. The rearrangement links TRBV20-1 to TRBJ2-7; TRBD2 agrees at 16 bases. The CDR3 extends over 15 amino acids. Losses at the gene ends were 5 bases for V and 4 bases for J; bases not matched to a gene: 5. CDR1 and CDR2 (germline): DFQATT, SNEGSKA (reference sequence).

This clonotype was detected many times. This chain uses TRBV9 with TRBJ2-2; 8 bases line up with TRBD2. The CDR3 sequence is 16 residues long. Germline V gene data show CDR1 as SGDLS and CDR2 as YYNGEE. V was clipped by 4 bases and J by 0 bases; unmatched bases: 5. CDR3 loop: CASSHPAGANTGELFF. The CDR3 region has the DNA TGTGCCAGCAGCCACCCAGCGGGGGCGAACACCGGGGAGCTGTTTTTT.

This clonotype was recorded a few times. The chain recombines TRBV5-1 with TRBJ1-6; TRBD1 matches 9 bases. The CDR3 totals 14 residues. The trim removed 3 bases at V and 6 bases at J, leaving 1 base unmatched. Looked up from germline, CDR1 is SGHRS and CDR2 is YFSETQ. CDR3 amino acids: CASSSGQGNSPLHF. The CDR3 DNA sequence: TGCGCCAGCAGCTCGGGACAGGGTAATTCACCCCTCCACTTT.

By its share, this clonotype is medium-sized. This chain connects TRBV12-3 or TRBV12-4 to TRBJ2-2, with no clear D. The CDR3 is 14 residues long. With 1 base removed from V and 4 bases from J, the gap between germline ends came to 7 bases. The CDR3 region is CASSLGASTGELFF. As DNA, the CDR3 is TGTGCCAGCAGTTTAGGTGCCAGCACCGGGGAGCTGTTTTTT.

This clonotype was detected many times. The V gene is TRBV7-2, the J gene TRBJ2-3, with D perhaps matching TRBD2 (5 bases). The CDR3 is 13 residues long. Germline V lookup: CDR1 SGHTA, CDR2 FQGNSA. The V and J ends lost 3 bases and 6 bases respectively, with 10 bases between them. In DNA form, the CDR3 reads TGTGCCAGCAGCTTCCTCCCGGGGGATACGCAGTATTTT. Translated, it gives CASSFLPGDTQYF.

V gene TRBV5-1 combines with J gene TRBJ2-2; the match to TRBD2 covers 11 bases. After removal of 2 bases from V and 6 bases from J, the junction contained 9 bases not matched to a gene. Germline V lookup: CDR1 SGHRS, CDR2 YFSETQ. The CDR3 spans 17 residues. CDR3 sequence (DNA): TGCGCCAGCAGCTTCCTAGCGGGGGGCACTGCCGCCGGGGAGCTGTTTTTT. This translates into CASSFLAGGTAAGELFF.

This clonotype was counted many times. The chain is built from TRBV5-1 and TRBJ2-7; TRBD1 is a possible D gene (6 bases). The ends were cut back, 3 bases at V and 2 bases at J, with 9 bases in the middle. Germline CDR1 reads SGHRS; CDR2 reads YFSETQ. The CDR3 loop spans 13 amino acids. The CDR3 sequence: CASSWDNTYEQYF. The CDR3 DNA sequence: TGCGCCAGCAGCTGGGACAACACCTACGAGCAGTACTTC.

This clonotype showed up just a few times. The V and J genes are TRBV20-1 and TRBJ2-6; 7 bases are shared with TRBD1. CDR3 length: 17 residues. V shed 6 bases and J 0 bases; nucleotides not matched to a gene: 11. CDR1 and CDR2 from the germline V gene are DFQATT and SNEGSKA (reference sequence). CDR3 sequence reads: CSAIGTANRSGANVLTF. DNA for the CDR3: TGCAGTGCCATTGGGACAGCTAATCGCTCTGGGGCCAACGTCCTGACTTTC.

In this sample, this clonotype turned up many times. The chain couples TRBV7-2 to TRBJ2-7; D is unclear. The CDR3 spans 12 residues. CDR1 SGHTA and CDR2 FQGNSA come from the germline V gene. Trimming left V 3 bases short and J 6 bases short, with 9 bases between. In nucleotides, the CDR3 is TGTGCCAGCAGCTTGAAGGCTCCCGAGCAGTACTTC. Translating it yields CASSLKAPEQYF.

The CDR3 protein is CASSESGNTEAFF. The CDR3 DNA sequence: TGTGCCAGCAGTGAATCCGGGAACACTGAAGCTTTCTTT. The chain recombines TRBV6-1 with TRBJ1-1; the D is unclear. The CDR3 runs to 13 residues. Germline CDR1 is MNHNS and CDR2 is SASEGT. Deletions cut 2 bases from V and 1 base from J, with 5 bases between.

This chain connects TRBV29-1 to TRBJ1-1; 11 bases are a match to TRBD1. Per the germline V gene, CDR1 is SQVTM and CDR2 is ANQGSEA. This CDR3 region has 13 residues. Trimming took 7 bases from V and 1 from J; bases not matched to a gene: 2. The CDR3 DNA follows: TGCAGCGGAGGACAGGGGGCGAACACTGAAGCTTTCTTT. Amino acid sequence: CSGGQGANTEAFF.

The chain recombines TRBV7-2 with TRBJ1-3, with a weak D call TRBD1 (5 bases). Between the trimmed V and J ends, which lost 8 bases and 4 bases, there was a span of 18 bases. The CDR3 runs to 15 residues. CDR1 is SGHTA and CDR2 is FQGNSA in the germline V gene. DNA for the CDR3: TGTGCCAGCCACACGATCGGGGCGGGCGGAAACACCATATATTTT. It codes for CASHTIGAGGNTIYF.

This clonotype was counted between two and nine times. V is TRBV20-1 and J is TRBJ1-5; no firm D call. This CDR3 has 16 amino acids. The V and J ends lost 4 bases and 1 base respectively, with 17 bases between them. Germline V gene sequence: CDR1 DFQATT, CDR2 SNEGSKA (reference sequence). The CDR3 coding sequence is TGCAGTGCTATCGACGGGCCCATAGCGAGCAATCAGCCCCAGCATTTT. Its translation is CSAIDGPIASNQPQHF.

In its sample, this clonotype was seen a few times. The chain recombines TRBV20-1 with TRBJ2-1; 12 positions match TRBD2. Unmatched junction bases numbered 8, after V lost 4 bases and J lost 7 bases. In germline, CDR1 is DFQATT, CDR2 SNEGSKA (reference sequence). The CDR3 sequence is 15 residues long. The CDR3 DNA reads TGCAGTGCTATACTAGCGGGGGGCTTGGGGAATGAGCAGTTCTTC. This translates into CSAILAGGLGNEQFF.

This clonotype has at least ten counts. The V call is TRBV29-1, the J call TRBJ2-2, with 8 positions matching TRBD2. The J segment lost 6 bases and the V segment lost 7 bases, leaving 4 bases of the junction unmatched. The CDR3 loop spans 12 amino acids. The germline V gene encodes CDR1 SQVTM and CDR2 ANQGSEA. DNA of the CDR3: TGCAGCGCCGGGGGGGCCCCCGGGGAGCTGTTTTTT. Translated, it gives CSAGGAPGELFF.

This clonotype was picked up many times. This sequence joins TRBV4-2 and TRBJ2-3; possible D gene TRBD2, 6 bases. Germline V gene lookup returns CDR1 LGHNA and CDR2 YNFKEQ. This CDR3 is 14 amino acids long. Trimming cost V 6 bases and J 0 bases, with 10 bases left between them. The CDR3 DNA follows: TGTGCCAGCAGAGTCGGGGGAAGCACAGATACGCAGTATTTT. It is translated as CASRVGGSTDTQYF.

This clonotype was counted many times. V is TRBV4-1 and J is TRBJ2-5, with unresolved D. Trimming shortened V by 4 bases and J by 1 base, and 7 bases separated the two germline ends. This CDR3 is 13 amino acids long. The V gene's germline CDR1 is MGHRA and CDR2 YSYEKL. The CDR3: CASSRPGQETQYF. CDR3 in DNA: TGCGCCAGCAGCCGTCCAGGCCAAGAGACCCAGTACTTC.

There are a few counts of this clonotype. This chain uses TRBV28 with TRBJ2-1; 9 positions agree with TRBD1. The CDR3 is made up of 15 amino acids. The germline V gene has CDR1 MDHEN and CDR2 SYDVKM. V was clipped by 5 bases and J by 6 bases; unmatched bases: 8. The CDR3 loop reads CASSRYSDRGNEQFF. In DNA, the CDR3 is TGTGCCAGCAGTCGTTATTCGGACAGGGGCAATGAGCAGTTCTTC.

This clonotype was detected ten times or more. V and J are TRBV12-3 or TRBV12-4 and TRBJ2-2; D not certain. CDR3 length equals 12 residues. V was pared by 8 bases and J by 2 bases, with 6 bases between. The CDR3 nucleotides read TGTGCCAGCCTGTTAAACACCGGGGAGCTGTTTTTT. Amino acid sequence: CASLLNTGELFF.

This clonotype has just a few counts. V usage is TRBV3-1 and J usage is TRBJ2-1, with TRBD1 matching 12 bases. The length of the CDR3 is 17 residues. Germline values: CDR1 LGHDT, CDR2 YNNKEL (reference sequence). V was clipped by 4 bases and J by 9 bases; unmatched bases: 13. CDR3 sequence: CASSRWDGDRGLSEQFF. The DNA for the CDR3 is TGTGCCAGCAGCCGATGGGATGGGGACAGGGGGCTGAGTGAGCAGTTCTTC.

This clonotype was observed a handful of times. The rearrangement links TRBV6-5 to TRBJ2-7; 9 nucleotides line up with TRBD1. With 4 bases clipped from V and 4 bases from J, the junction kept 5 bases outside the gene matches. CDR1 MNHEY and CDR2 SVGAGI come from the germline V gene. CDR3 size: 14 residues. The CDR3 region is CASSSGQGFYEQYF. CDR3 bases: TGTGCCAGCAGTTCCGGACAGGGGTTTTACGAGCAGTACTTC.

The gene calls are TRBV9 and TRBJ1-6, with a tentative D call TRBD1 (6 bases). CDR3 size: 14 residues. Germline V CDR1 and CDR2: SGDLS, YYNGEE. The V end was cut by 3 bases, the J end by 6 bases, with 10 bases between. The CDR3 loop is CASSGQVSNSPLHF. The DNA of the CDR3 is TGTGCCAGCAGCGGACAGGTCTCTAATTCACCCCTCCACTTT.

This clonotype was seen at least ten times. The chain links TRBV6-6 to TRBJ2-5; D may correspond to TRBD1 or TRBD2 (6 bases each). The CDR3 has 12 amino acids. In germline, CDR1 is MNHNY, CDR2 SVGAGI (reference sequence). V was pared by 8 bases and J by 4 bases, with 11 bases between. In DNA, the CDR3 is TGTGCCAGCTGCAGGGGAGGAGAGACCCAGTACTTC. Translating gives CASCRGGETQYF.

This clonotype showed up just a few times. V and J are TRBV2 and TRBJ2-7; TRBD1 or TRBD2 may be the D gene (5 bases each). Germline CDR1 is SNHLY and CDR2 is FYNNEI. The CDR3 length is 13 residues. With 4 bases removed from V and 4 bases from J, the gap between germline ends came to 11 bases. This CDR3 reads CASSGPGLYEQYF. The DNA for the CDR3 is TGTGCCAGCAGTGGACCGGGGCTTTACGAGCAGTACTTC. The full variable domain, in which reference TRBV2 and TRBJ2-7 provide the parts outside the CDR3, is EPEVTQTPSHQVTQMGQEVILRCVPISNHLYFYWYRQILGQKVEFLVSFYNNEISEKSEIFDDQFSVERPDGSNFTLKIRSTKLEDSAMYFCASSGPGLYEQYFGPGTRLTVT.

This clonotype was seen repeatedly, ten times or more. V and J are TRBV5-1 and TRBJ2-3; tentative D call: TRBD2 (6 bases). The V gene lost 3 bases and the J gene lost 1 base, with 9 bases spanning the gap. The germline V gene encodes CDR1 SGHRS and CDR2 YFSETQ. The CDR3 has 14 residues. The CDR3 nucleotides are TGCGCCAGCAGCTGGTGGGGGGGCACAGATACGCAGTATTTT. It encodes CASSWWGGTDTQYF.

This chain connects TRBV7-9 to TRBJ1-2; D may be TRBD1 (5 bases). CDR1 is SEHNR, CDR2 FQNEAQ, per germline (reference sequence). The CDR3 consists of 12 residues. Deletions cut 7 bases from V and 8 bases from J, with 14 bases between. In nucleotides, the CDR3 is TGTGCCAGCACCCGGGACGGCGGGGGCTACACCTTC. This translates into CASTRDGGGYTF.

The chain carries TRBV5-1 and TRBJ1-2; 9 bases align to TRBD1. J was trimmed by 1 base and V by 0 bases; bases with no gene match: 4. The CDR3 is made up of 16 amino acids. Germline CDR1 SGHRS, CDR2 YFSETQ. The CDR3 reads CASSLVGQGLNYGYTF. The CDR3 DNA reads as TGCGCCAGCAGCTTGGTCGGACAGGGGCTTAACTATGGCTACACCTTC.

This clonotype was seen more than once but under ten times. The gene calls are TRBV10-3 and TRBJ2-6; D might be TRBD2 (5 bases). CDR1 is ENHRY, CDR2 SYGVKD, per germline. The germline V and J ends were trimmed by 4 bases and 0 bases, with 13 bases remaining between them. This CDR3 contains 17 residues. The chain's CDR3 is CAISVGAANSGANVLTF. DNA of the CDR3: TGTGCCATCAGTGTTGGAGCGGCAAACTCTGGGGCCAACGTCCTGACTTTC.

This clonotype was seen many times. Here the CDR3 DNA reads TGCGCCAGCCGCGGGACAGGGAGCTCCTACGAGCAGTACGTC. Translating it yields CASRGTGSSYEQYV. The genes are TRBV5-1 and TRBJ2-7; 9 nucleotides line up with TRBD1. With 7 bases clipped from V and 0 bases from J, the junction kept 5 bases outside the gene matches. The CDR3 totals 14 residues. Germline CDR1 and CDR2: SGHRS and YFSETQ.